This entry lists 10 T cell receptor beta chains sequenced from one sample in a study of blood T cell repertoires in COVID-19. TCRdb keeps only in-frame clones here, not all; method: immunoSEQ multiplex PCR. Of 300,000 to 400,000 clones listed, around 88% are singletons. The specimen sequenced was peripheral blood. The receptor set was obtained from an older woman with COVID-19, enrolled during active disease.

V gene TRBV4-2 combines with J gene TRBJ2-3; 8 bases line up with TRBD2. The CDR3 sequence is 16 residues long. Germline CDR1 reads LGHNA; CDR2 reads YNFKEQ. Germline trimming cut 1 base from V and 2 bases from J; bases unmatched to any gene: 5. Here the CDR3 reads CASSQGRGGLTDTQYF. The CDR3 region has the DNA TGTGCCAGCAGCCAAGGCCGGGGGGGCCTCACAGATACGCAGTATTTT.

The CDR3 DNA is TGTGCCAGCAGTTACCTATATCAGGCCTCAAACTATGGCTACACCTTC. Protein: CASSYLYQASNYGYTF. The chain couples TRBV6-5 to TRBJ1-2, with D unresolved. Germline CDR1 and CDR2: MNHEY and SVGAGI. Trimming shortened V by 2 bases and J by 2 bases, and 15 bases separated the two germline ends. The CDR3 runs to 16 residues.

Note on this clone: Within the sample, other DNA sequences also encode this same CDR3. This CDR3 reads CASSFPGQGYEQYF. The CDR3 nucleotides are TGTGCCAGCAGCTTCCCGGGACAGGGTTACGAGCAGTACTTC. The rearrangement uses TRBV11-2 and TRBJ2-7; 9 nucleotides agree with TRBD1. The CDR3 spans 14 residues. CDR1 and CDR2 from the germline V gene are SGHAT and FQNNGV. The ends lost 3 bases at V and 4 bases at J; junction bases unmatched: 4. Full variable domain (missing parts from reference TRBV11-2 and TRBJ2-7): EAGVAQSPRYKIIEKRQSVAFWCNPISGHATLYWYQQILGQGPKLLIQFQNNGVVDDSQLPKDRFSAERLKGVDSTLKIQPAKLEDSAVYLCASSFPGQGYEQYFGPGTRLTVT.

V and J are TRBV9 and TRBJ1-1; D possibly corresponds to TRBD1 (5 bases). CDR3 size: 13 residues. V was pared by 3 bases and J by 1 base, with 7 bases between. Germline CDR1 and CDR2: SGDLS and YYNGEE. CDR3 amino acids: CASSGGENTEAFF. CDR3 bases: TGTGCCAGCAGCGGGGGGGAGAACACTGAAGCTTTCTTT. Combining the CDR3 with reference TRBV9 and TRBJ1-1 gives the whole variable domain DSGVTQTPKHLITATGQRVTLRCSPRSGDLSVYWYQQSLDQGLQFLIQYYNGEERAKGNILERFSAQQFPDLHSELNLSSLELGDSALYFCASSGGENTEAFFGQGTRLTVV.

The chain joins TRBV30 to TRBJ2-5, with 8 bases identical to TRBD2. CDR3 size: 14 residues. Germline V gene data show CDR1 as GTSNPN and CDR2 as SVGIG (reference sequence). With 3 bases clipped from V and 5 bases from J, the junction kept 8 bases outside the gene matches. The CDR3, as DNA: TGTGCCTGGAGCCCCGGGGGGGGACGGGAGACCCAGTACTTC. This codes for CAWSPGGGRETQYF.

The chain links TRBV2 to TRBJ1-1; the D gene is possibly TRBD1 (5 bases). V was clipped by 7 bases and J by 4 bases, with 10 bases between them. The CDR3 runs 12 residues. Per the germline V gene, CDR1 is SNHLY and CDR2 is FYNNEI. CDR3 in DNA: TGTGCCAGCACGGGGGGAGGCACTGAAGCTTTCTTT. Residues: CASTGGGTEAFF.

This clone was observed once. The CDR3 nucleotides read TGTGCCAGCAGTGAACTCGATTTGGGACTAGATAGCCATGAGCAGTTCTTC. Amino acids: CASSELDLGLDSHEQFF. This sequence joins TRBV25-1 and TRBJ2-1, with TRBD2 matching 8 bases. The CDR3 spans 17 residues. Germline trimming cut 2 bases from V and 8 bases from J; bases unmatched to any gene: 14. Germline lookup yields CDR1 MGHDK and CDR2 SYGVNS.

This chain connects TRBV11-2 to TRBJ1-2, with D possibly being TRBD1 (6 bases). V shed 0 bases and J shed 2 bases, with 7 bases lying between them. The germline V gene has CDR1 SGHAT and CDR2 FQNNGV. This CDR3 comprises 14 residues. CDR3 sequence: CASSLDDRNYGYTF. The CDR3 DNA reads TGTGCCAGCAGCTTAGATGACAGGAACTATGGCTACACCTTC.

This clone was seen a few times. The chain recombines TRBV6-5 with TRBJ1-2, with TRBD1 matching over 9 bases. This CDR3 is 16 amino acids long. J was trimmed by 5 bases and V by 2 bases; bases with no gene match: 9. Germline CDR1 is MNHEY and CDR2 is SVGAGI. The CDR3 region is CASSYGGTGSEYGYTF. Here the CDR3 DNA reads TGTGCCAGCAGTTACGGGGGGACAGGGTCTGAGTATGGCTACACCTTC.

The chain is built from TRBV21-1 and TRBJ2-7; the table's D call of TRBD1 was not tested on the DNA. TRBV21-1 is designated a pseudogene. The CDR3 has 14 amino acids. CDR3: CASSKDRGIYEQYF. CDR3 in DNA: TGTGCCAGCAGCAAAGACAGGGGGATTTACGAGCAGTACTTC.